These 16 T cell receptor beta chains were all obtained from the same sample, sequenced in a study of cytomegalovirus exposure and HLA in healthy donors. The PCR ran on 60 Vbeta and 13 Jbeta primers. Some clones are missing from TCRdb's copy, which holds only in-frame ones; the method was immunoSEQ multiplex PCR. The sample has about 120,000 clones, roughly 80% seen once. The sample taken for sequencing was PBMCs. Receptor source: a woman aged 40 to 49 in good health and CMV-seropositive.

This clone showed up just a few times. V usage is TRBV30 and J usage is TRBJ2-1, with D possibly matching TRBD2 (6 bases). V was pared by 0 bases and J by 7 bases, with 16 bases between. Germline CDR1 GTSNPN, CDR2 SVGIG (reference sequence). The CDR3 loop spans 15 amino acids. Here the CDR3 reads CAWSVLKRVGNEQFF. CDR3 DNA: TGTGCCTGGAGTGTACTGAAGCGGGTCGGAAATGAGCAGTTCTTC.

The CDR3 spells CASSKMGGARSTGELFF. CDR3 DNA: TGTGCCAGCAGCAAGATGGGGGGGGCGCGCAGCACCGGGGAGCTGTTTTTT. The chain joins TRBV5-8 to TRBJ2-2, with D perhaps TRBD2 (7 bases). V dropped 4 bases and J dropped 4 bases, with 20 bases sitting between them. The CDR3 loop spans 17 amino acids. In germline, CDR1 is SGHTS, CDR2 YDEGEE. Full variable domain (outside the CDR3, taken from reference TRBV5-8 and TRBJ2-2): EAGVTQSPTHLIKTRGQQATLRCSPISGHTSVYWYQQALGLGLQFLLWYDEGEERNRGNFPPRFSGRQFPNYSSELNVNALELEDSALYLCASSKMGGARSTGELFFGEGSRLTVL.

The chain links TRBV5-1 to TRBJ2-3; 10 bases align to TRBD2. V was clipped by 0 bases and J by 0 bases; unmatched bases: 4. This CDR3 has 17 residues. The germline CDR1 and CDR2 sequences are SGHRS and YFSETQ. CDR3 in DNA: TGCGCCAGCAGCTTGGAGGGTAGCGGGGGGAGCACAGATACGCAGTATTTT. It translates to CASSLEGSGGSTDTQYF.

The rearrangement joins TRBV7-9 to TRBJ1-2; D gene unclear. Trimming cost V 10 bases and J 0 bases, with 9 bases left between them. Germline CDR1 and CDR2: SEHNR and FQNEAQ (reference sequence). The CDR3 totals 12 residues. CDR3 coding DNA: TGTGCCACGGGTGGAGCTAACTATGGCTACACCTTC. It yields the protein CATGGANYGYTF.

The chain is built from TRBV6-5 and TRBJ1-1, with a tentative D call TRBD1 (6 bases). The CDR3 runs 15 residues. CDR1 and CDR2 from the germline V gene are MNHEY and SVGAGI. V lost 4 bases to trimming and J lost 1 base, with 13 bases between them. CDR3: CASSSPGQRNTEAFF. CDR3 sequence (DNA): TGTGCCAGCAGTTCACCGGGACAACGGAACACTGAAGCTTTCTTT.

The chain carries TRBV5-1 and TRBJ2-2; 9 bases match TRBD1. The V gene end was trimmed by 0 bases and the J gene end by 2 bases; junction bases not matched to a gene: 5. Per germline, CDR1 SGHRS and CDR2 YFSETQ. The CDR3 loop spans 17 amino acids. The CDR3 DNA reads as TGCGCCAGCAGCTTGGCTTGGACAGGGGACAACACCGGGGAGCTGTTTTTT. This codes for CASSLAWTGDNTGELFF.

This rearrangement joins TRBV2 to TRBJ2-1, with D perhaps TRBD2 (5 bases). The CDR3 is made up of 12 amino acids. Trimming removed 6 bases from V and 6 bases from J, with 9 bases in between. CDR1 is SNHLY and CDR2 is FYNNEI in the germline V gene. CDR3 DNA sequence: TGTGCCAGCAGCACCACTAGCAATGAGCAGTTCTTC. Its protein product is CASSTTSNEQFF.

V and J are TRBV7-9 and TRBJ2-7; TRBD2 is a possible D gene (6 bases). The CDR3 is 14 amino acids. Between the trimmed V and J ends, which lost 3 bases and 7 bases, there was a span of 16 bases. Germline CDR1 and CDR2: SEHNR and FQNEAQ (reference sequence). This chain's CDR3 is CASSFGAGHLEQYF. CDR3 nucleotide sequence: TGTGCCAGCAGCTTCGGAGCGGGCCATTTGGAGCAGTACTTC.

As concerns this clone: At one boundary the junction diverges from the germline segment, which might be a read error. The rearrangement links TRBV7-7 to TRBJ2-2; 7 nucleotides line up with TRBD2. Per the germline V gene, CDR1 is SSHAT and CDR2 is FNYEAQ (reference sequence). This CDR3 spans 15 amino acids. CDR3 region: CASSLTGGSTGELFF. The CDR3 DNA reads TGTGCTAGCAGCTTAACGGGCGGGAGCACCGGGGAGCTGTTTTTT.

The chain combines TRBV30 with TRBJ2-2, with a weak D call TRBD1 (5 bases). The closer fit of TRBJ1-3 to the DNA end suggests the J call may be wrong. Germline V CDR1 and CDR2: GTSNPN, SVGIG (reference sequence). This CDR3 spans 17 amino acids. This CDR3 reads CAWSVRDRIYSGNTIYF. The CDR3, as DNA: TGTGCCTGGAGTGTACGCGACAGAATCTACTCTGGAAACACCATATATTTT.

As DNA, the CDR3 is TGTGCCAGCAGTGACCCCGGGGAGGGCGCCGTCTTCACCTTC. Its protein product is CASSDPGEGAVFTF. This sequence joins TRBV25-1 and TRBJ1-2; D remains unclear. V was shortened by 3 bases and J by 13 bases, with 21 bases between the two germline ends. Germline V lookup: CDR1 MGHDK, CDR2 SYGVNS. The CDR3 totals 14 residues.

The chain recombines TRBV4-2 with TRBJ1-6, with 7 bases aligning to TRBD1. The CDR3 loop spans 18 amino acids. Germline values: CDR1 LGHNA, CDR2 YNFKEQ. The V and J ends lost 0 bases and 9 bases, in that order; junction bases with no gene match: 14. The CDR3 coding sequence is TGTGCCAGCAGCCAAGACCTTGGAAACGTTCAGGGGGGTTCACCCCTCCACTTT. It specifies CASSQDLGNVQGGSPLHF.

This rearrangement joins TRBV6-5 to TRBJ1-5; TRBD1 matches 7 bases. The germline gives CDR1 MNHEY, CDR2 SVGAGI. Unmatched junction bases numbered 9, after V lost 6 bases and J lost 4 bases. The CDR3 totals 15 residues. The CDR3 nucleotides are TGTGCCAGCAGCCGATCGACAGGGTGGAATCAGCCCCAGCATTTT. Its translation: CASSRSTGWNQPQHF.

V usage is TRBV6-5 and J usage is TRBJ1-6; perhaps TRBD1 as D (5 bases). The CDR3 has 15 residues. Germline-derived CDR1 and CDR2 are MNHEY and SVGAGI. The germline V and J ends were trimmed by 7 bases and 2 bases, with 12 bases remaining between them. The CDR3 spells CASTQGTTYNSPLHF. The CDR3 DNA reads as TGTGCCAGCACCCAGGGTACGACCTATAATTCACCCCTCCACTTT.

DNA for the CDR3: TGTGCCAGCAGTTTAGGGCTACAGGGCTCCTACGAGCAGTACTTC. Its translation: CASSLGLQGSYEQYF. The genes are TRBV27 and TRBJ2-7, with D possibly being TRBD1 (6 bases). Trimming pared 2 bases from V and 0 bases from J, leaving 11 bases between. Germline-derived CDR1 and CDR2 are MNHEY and SMNVEV (reference sequence). CDR3 length: 15 residues.

The chain couples TRBV19 to TRBJ2-7; no clear D gene. The germline gives CDR1 LNHDA, CDR2 SQIVND (reference sequence). The CDR3 covers 13 residues. Trimming removed 6 bases from V and 6 bases from J, with 15 bases in between. CDR3 in DNA: TGTGCCAGTAGGGCTACGGTTACTACCGAGCAGTACTTC. Translated: CASRATVTTEQYF.